This passage covers 13 T cell receptor beta chains from one sample sequenced in a study of T cells in Graves' hyperthyroidism and ophthalmopathy. RNA transcripts were the template for amplifying TCR beta CDR3 regions. HTBI primers were employed in a first-round RT-PCR of the TCR CDR3. TCRdb reanalysed the multiplex PCR reads using MiXCR and keeps one entry per CDR3 protein. The data show approximately 300,000 distinct CDR3 sequences, about 15% seen once. The sequenced sample was blood. These receptors originate from a young man with Graves' hyperthyroidism.

The V gene is TRBV11-2, the J gene TRBJ2-1; unclear D gene. Germline-derived CDR1 and CDR2 are SGHAT and FQNNGV. V lost 0 bases and J 10 bases, leaving 7 bases between the germline ends. This CDR3 comprises 12 residues. The CDR3 here is CASSLDRAEQFF. For the CDR3, the DNA is TGTGCCAGCAGCTTAGATCGGGCCGAGCAGTTCTTC.

This clonotype was seen more than once but under ten times. The V gene is TRBV3-1, the J gene TRBJ1-2, with D unresolved. Trimming removed 0 bases from V and 5 bases from J, with 7 bases in between. Per the germline V gene, CDR1 is LGHDT and CDR2 is YNNKEL (reference sequence). The CDR3 is 13 amino acids. The CDR3 is CASSQDRSYGYTF. The CDR3 region has the DNA TGTGCCAGCAGCCAAGACAGAAGTTATGGCTACACCTTC.

This rearrangement joins TRBV4-1 to TRBJ1-5; the D is unclear. Trimming shortened V by 1 base and J by 3 bases, and 7 bases separated the two germline ends. The CDR3 is 14 residues long. Looked up from germline, CDR1 is MGHRA and CDR2 is YSYEKL. The CDR3: CASSQGPYNQPQHF. The CDR3 bases are TGCGCCAGCAGCCAAGGACCCTACAATCAGCCCCAGCATTTT.

On this clonotype: At one end the junction does not follow the germline gene, possibly because of a read error. The V gene is TRBV12-3 or TRBV12-4, the J gene TRBJ2-3; 11 bases align to TRBD2. CDR3 length: 16 amino acids. Here the CDR3 reads CAGSFTSGRRADTQYF. DNA for the CDR3: TGTGCCGGCAGTTTCACTAGCGGGAGAAGGGCGGATACGCAGTATTTT.

This clonotype has a count of ten or more. The chain uses TRBV7-2 and TRBJ2-3, with 11 bases fitting TRBD2. The germline V gene has CDR1 SGHTA and CDR2 FQGNSA. The junction had 4 bases not matched to a gene; V was cut back by 1 base and J by 4 bases. The CDR3 has 16 residues. CDR3 protein: CASSLGVAGGSDTQYF. The CDR3 DNA follows: TGTGCCAGCAGCTTAGGGGTAGCGGGAGGGTCAGATACGCAGTATTTT. Looking up the rest from reference TRBV7-2 and TRBJ2-3 gives the full variable domain: GAGVSQSPSNKVTEKGKDVELRCDPISGHTALYWYRQSLGQGLEFLIYFQGNSAPDKSGLPSDRFSAERTGGSVSTLTIQRTQQEDSAVYLCASSLGVAGGSDTQYFGPGTRLTVL.

This clonotype showed up many times. This chain joins TRBV29-1 and TRBJ2-1; D possibly corresponds to TRBD2 (6 bases). V shed 6 bases and J shed 1 base, with 10 bases lying between them. The CDR3 covers 13 residues. Germline V gene lookup returns CDR1 SQVTM and CDR2 ANQGSEA. The CDR3 nucleotides are TGCAGCGTACGGCGGGATTCCTACAATGAGCAGTTCTTC. Encoded protein: CSVRRDSYNEQFF.

The sample holds many counts of this clonotype. In nucleotides, the CDR3 is TGTGCCAGCAGTCCCGGACCCAGCTCCTACGAGCAGTACTTC. It translates to CASSPGPSSYEQYF. This chain joins TRBV13 and TRBJ2-7; D is ambiguous. The CDR3 is 14 amino acids. The ends were cut back, 6 bases at V and 0 bases at J, with 12 bases in the middle. CDR1 is PRHDT, CDR2 FYEKMQ, per germline (reference sequence).

The genes are TRBV30 and TRBJ2-3; 11 bases match TRBD2. The CDR3 covers 17 residues. Germline V gene sequence: CDR1 GTSNPN, CDR2 SVGIG (reference sequence). Trimming took 0 bases from V and 3 from J; bases not matched to a gene: 8. The CDR3 protein is CAWSVQRTSGSTDTQYF. The CDR3 DNA reads as TGTGCCTGGAGTGTACAGAGAACTAGCGGGAGTACAGATACGCAGTATTTT.

This clonotype appeared many times. This chain joins TRBV4-2 and TRBJ2-5; D unresolved. Trimming left V 1 base short and J 1 base short, with 10 bases between. Germline CDR1 LGHNA, CDR2 YNFKEQ. The CDR3 loop spans 15 amino acids. The CDR3 nucleotides are TGTGCCAGCAGCCAAGTGGGTCAGCTCCAAGAGACCCAGTACTTC. Its translation is CASSQVGQLQETQYF.

This clonotype was found many times. The chain couples TRBV30 to TRBJ2-3; 11 nucleotides agree with TRBD2. Losses at the gene ends were 2 bases for V and 1 base for J; bases not matched to a gene: 8. The CDR3 sequence is 17 residues long. Germline CDR1 is GTSNPN and CDR2 is SVGIG (reference sequence). Here the CDR3 reads CAWSWLAGGGGTDTQYF. The CDR3 DNA reads TGTGCCTGGAGTTGGCTAGCGGGAGGTGGCGGCACAGATACGCAGTATTTT.

The chain links TRBV6-2 or TRBV6-3 to TRBJ1-4, with 7 nucleotides matching TRBD1. With V trimmed by 6 bases and J by 6 bases, 10 bases remained unmatched. This CDR3 is 15 amino acids long. From germline, CDR1 is MNHEY and CDR2 SVGEGT. The CDR3 nucleotides read TGTGCCAGCAGCGATCCCGGGACAGTTGATGAAAAACTGTTTTTT. It yields the protein CASSDPGTVDEKLFF.

This clonotype has a count of ten or more. The chain links TRBV20-1 to TRBJ2-4; a weak D match, TRBD1 (5 bases). Germline values: CDR1 DFQATT, CDR2 SNEGSKA (reference sequence). CDR3 length equals 14 residues. V was shortened by 6 bases and J by 7 bases, with 19 bases between the two germline ends. The CDR3 coding sequence is TGCAGTGCATTAAAGGGGCAGACCCGGAACATTCAGTACTTC. Amino acid sequence: CSALKGQTRNIQYF.

This sequence joins TRBV10-1 and TRBJ1-1; D call uncertain. Trimming shortened V by 3 bases and J by 3 bases, and 14 bases separated the two germline ends. CDR3 length: 15 amino acids. From germline, CDR1 is WNHNN and CDR2 SYGVQD (reference sequence). CDR3 loop: CASSDSERTYTEAFF. DNA of the CDR3: TGCGCCAGCAGTGACAGTGAGAGGACCTACACTGAAGCTTTCTTT.